Below are 10 T cell receptor beta chains sequenced from a single sample in a study of identical twins. TCRdb re-derived calls from the 5' RACE reads in MiXCR, one entry per CDR3 protein. Of some 790,000 distinct CDR3 sequences in the sample, 15% to 20% were seen once. The sample also formed part of further work on T cells expressing NK-cell markers.

The source material was PBMCs. The receptors shown here come from a woman aged 18-29 years in good health.

V usage is TRBV20-1 and J usage is TRBJ2-5, with 11 nucleotides matching TRBD2. Losses at the gene ends were 3 bases for V and 4 bases for J; bases not matched to a gene: 10. The germline CDR1 and CDR2 sequences are DFQATT and SNEGSKA (reference sequence). The length of the CDR3 is 16 residues. CDR3 loop: CSARAGLAGGPETQYF. CDR3 sequence (DNA): TGCAGTGCTAGGGCGGGGCTAGCGGGGGGCCCAGAGACCCAGTACTTC.

This clonotype has a single count. V gene TRBV15 combines with J gene TRBJ1-3; tentative D call: TRBD1 (5 bases). Germline V gene data show CDR1 as LNHNV and CDR2 as YYDKDF (reference sequence). The CDR3 consists of 15 residues. Trimming removed 1 base from V and 0 bases from J, with 7 bases in between. In nucleotides, the CDR3 is TGTGCCACCAGCAGAGGACAGAGCTCTGGAAACACCATATATTTT. Its protein is CATSRGQSSGNTIYF.

This clonotype appeared a few times. J is TRBJ2-3 and V is TRBV11-2, with 15 bases identical to TRBD2. This CDR3 has 20 residues. The V and J ends lost 5 bases and 1 base, in that order; junction bases with no gene match: 13. Germline V gene sequence: CDR1 SGHAT, CDR2 FQNNGV. The CDR3 is CASSPRTSGRASLGTDTQYF. The CDR3 nucleotides read TGTGCCAGCAGCCCTCGGACTAGCGGGAGGGCCAGTCTCGGCACAGATACGCAGTATTTT.

J is TRBJ1-2 and V is TRBV6-1; D call uncertain. Germline CDR1 MNHNS, CDR2 SASEGT. This CDR3 contains 13 residues. Trimming shortened V by 8 bases and J by 4 bases, and 14 bases separated the two germline ends. The CDR3 DNA is TGTGCCAGCTCTTCCCCGGCGGGCTATGGCTACACCTTC. Translated: CASSSPAGYGYTF.

In its sample, this clonotype was seen a few times. The V call is TRBV9, the J call TRBJ1-1, with unresolved D. Germline CDR1 is SGDLS and CDR2 is YYNGEE. V was shortened by 4 bases and J by 5 bases, with 15 bases between the two germline ends. CDR3 length: 14 residues. The CDR3 protein is CASSQNSDRTEAFF. CDR3 bases: TGTGCCAGCAGCCAAAATTCTGATCGTACTGAAGCTTTCTTT. The full variable domain, its missing parts supplied by reference TRBV9 and TRBJ1-1, is DSGVTQTPKHLITATGQRVTLRCSPRSGDLSVYWYQQSLDQGLQFLIQYYNGEERAKGNILERFSAQQFPDLHSELNLSSLELGDSALYFCASSQNSDRTEAFFGQGTRLTVV.

This clonotype was picked up a small number of times. The chain recombines TRBV20-1 with TRBJ1-2, with a tentative D call TRBD1 (5 bases). The germline CDR1 and CDR2 sequences are DFQATT and SNEGSKA (reference sequence). The germline V and J ends were trimmed by 6 bases and 8 bases, with 13 bases remaining between them. CDR3 size: 11 residues. In DNA, the CDR3 is TGCAGTGCAACCGGGGGTGGGGGCTACACCTTC. This translates into CSATGGGGYTF.

In this sample, this clonotype turned up a few times. V is TRBV12-3 or TRBV12-4 and J is TRBJ2-2; possible D gene TRBD1, 6 bases. V gave up 6 bases and J gave up 2 bases, with 13 bases separating them. The CDR3 is made up of 15 amino acids. The CDR3 here is CASSELQGNTGELFF. Written as DNA, the CDR3 is TGTGCCAGCAGCGAACTACAGGGAAACACCGGGGAGCTGTTTTTT.

This clonotype was counted a few times. This chain connects TRBV21-1 to TRBJ2-2; TRBD2 is taken as the D call from the table, unchecked against the DNA. TRBV21-1 is described as a pseudogene. The CDR3 is 15 amino acids. The CDR3 is CASSTSWRQTGELFF. The CDR3 coding sequence is TGTGCCAGCAGCACCTCCTGGAGGCAAACCGGGGAGCTGTTTTTT.

V and J are TRBV6-1 and TRBJ1-1, with D possibly matching TRBD1 (6 bases). Looked up from germline, CDR1 is MNHNS and CDR2 is SASEGT. CDR3 length equals 15 residues. The V end lost 6 bases, the J end lost 1 base, and 15 bases lay between the germline ends. The CDR3 nucleotides are TGTGCCAGCAGACGAAAGGGGGGGCCGAACACTGAAGCTTTCTTT. It codes for CASRRKGGPNTEAFF.

The genes are TRBV5-1 and TRBJ2-1; 12 nucleotides match TRBD2. This CDR3 comprises 15 residues. The junction had 4 bases not matched to a gene; V was cut back by 4 bases and J by 5 bases. Germline assignment: CDR1 SGHRS and CDR2 YFSETQ. The CDR3 coding sequence is TGCGCCAGCAGCCTGACTAGCGGGAGTAACAATGAGCAGTTCTTC. This codes for CASSLTSGSNNEQFF.